The T cell receptor beta chain under discussion was sequenced for a study of immune evolution from preneoplasia to lung adenocarcinoma (dated by TCRdb to about 2021). In terms of the full investigation: HLA loss of heterozygosity was seen in about 7.6%, 15% and 36% of AIS, MIA and ADC lesions, and in no AAH lesions. Immune contexture across lung adenocarcinoma precursors and invasive adenocarcinoma was profiled using immune gene expression, TCR sequencing and multiplex immunofluorescence. Resected precursor lesions (AAH, AIS, MIA) and invasive adenocarcinomas were compared with paired morphologically normal lung tissue. The sample size depended on which specimens were available, not on a prior power calculation. Whole exome sequencing and methylation data from the same cohort of nodules were integrated with the immune data. The overall cohort was made up of 53 patients with pulmonary nodules who had surgical resection. TCR sequencing data came from roughly 51 patients. The study reported that around 100 samples were used for TCR sequencing. POLYSOLVER was used to infer Class I HLA alleles from exome data, and LOHHLA was used to detect allele-specific HLA loss.

CDR1 KGHSH and CDR2 LQKENI were looked up in the germline V gene. From the cysteine through the phenylalanine, the CDR3 covers 12 amino acids. This entry keeps only the CDR3 DNA: 36 bases, framed from base 1. The V end gives up 3 bases and the J end 8 bases, leaving 1 base in the junction not matched to a gene. Points the paper makes about the study in general: The findings reflected association rather than direct causation, and larger cohorts with long-term follow-up and longitudinal biopsies were considered necessary. All patients were from Japan and China, so applicability to Western populations was uncertain. The highest top T cell clone frequencies were observed in normal lung, and a progressive decrease in top T cell clone frequencies appeared to occur from AAH through AIS, MIA and invasive adenocarcinoma. Normal lung showed the highest clonality, whereas later-stage lesions appeared to have higher T cell density and diversity but lower clonality. Compared with EGFR-mutant or double wild-type lesions, KRAS-mutant nodules had the highest T cell clonality.

TCR beta CDR3 regions were sequenced from DNA using the immunoSEQ hsTCRbeta Kit. In the paper's pipeline: The ImmunoSEQ Analyzer was used to analyse the TCR sequencing data. T cell clonality was defined as 1 minus Pielou's evenness computed on productive rearrangements. To measure T cell diversity, the inverse Simpson index was applied to productive templates. T cell density was TCR beta template counts normalized to usable DNA, estimated by amplifying and sequencing housekeeping genes. TCR metrics were compared across histologic stages using two-sided Kruskal-Wallis tests. The immuneACCESS repertoire file appears here via TCRdb, limited to in-frame rearrangements. These files lack a portion of the clones; in checked studies, under half of the deficit traces to unresolved V genes, and the cause of the others is not known. D and trimming were read from the DNA, whereas the V and J calls and clone size are those reported in that table. The sample includes roughly 7,000 clones, with roughly 80% observed a single time. The ten largest clones add up to 3% to 4% of the sample.

Patients underwent resection in Japan or China between the mid-2010s and the late 2010s. The histologic diagnosis of each case was independently confirmed on H&E slides by two lung cancer pathologists. Macro-dissection after pathologic assessment enriched premalignant or tumor cells for nucleic acid extraction. DNA was isolated from FFPE tissue using the AllPrep DNA/RNA FFPE Kit. Comments on this clone: Its antigen is still unknown. The sample holds no much larger clone one base away, and base qualities are not on file.

The receptor chain draws on TRBV18 and TRBJ2-1, with 7 bases in between that match TRBD2. The clonotype was recovered from a person between 60 and 70 years old with lung adenocarcinoma. Sample: FFPE invasive lung adenocarcinoma tissue. Sample cell subset or site, as interpreted from the label and publication: frankly invasive lung adenocarcinoma (ADC). Here the CDR3 is given as CASSPTSYEQFF. The DNA is TGTGCCAGCTCACCGACTAGCTATGAGCAGTTCTTC.